This TCR beta chain appears in the sequencing data of a study of shared clonotypes between healthy human individuals. Study-wide findings and caveats: Investigators expected sequencing depth to affect clonotype sharing among donors. The study generally estimated greater richness for naive than memory subsets.

Deletions cut 10 bases from V and 5 bases from J, with 20 bases between. This CDR3 spans 15 amino acids. The germline gives CDR1 MDHEN, CDR2 SYDVKM. Clones were sequenced by immunoSEQ multiplex PCR, and TCRdb holds only the in-frame ones, with some missing. The table has about 980,000 clones, less than 85% seen once. Healthy and HIV-negative, the adult donors had no recent acute infections or vaccinations. Every donor was a Caucasian adult from Nashville, Tennessee. Comments on this clone: Its antigen is undetermined.

The chain couples TRBV28 to TRBJ2-2; D not certain. Sequencing input: memory CD4+ T cells sorted from blood. Subset defined: CD45RA-negative fraction. This TCR was sampled from a man aged 18 to 29 in good health. CDR3: CATHPRAARTGELFF. DNA for the CDR3: TGTGCCACCCACCCTAGGGCAGCGAGGACCGGGGAGCTGTTTTTT.